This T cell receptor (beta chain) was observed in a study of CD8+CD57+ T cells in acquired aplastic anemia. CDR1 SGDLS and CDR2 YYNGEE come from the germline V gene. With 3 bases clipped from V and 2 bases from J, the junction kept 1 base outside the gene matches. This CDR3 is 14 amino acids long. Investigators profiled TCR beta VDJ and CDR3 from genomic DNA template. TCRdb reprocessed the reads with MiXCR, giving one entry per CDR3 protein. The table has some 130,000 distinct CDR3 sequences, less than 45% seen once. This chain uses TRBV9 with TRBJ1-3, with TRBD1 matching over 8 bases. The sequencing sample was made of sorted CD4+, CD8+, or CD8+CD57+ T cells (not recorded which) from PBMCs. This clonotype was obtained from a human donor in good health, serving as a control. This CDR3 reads CASSATGAGNTIYF. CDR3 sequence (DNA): TGTGCCAGCAGCGCGACAGGGGCTGGAAACACCATATATTTT.